These 25 T cell receptor beta chains were all obtained from the same sample, sequenced in a study of regulatory T cells in long-lasting Graves disease. Libraries of TCR beta came from iRepertoire HTBI primers plus Arm-PCR of CDR3 regions. TCRdb used MiXCR to reprocess the multiplex PCR reads, holding one entry per CDR3 protein. The sample has around 450,000 distinct CDR3 sequences, under 20% seen once; the top ten hold 12%. Time point in this sample: newly diagnosed GD, antithyroid drugs for less than 3 months. From PBMCs, RNA was extracted and then used to make the TCR library. The same data also contributed to another study, on T cells in Graves' hyperthyroidism and ophthalmopathy.

This sample comprised peripheral blood mononuclear cells (PBMCs), obtained at new diagnosis, from a patient treated with antithyroid drugs. Every receptor here comes from a man aged 40-55 years with Graves disease.

This clonotype was detected ten times or more. The rearrangement links TRBV28 to TRBJ2-5; 10 bases are shared with TRBD2. V dropped 5 bases and J dropped 4; count of bases not matched to a gene: 16. The CDR3 has 18 residues. CDR1 is MDHEN and CDR2 is SYDVKM in the germline V gene. CDR3 bases: TGTGCCAGCAGTCCCATTCTAAAGGTAGCGGGAGGTTCAGAGACCCAGTACTTC. As protein: CASSPILKVAGGSETQYF.

This clonotype has ten or more counts. V and J are TRBV27 and TRBJ2-1; D unclear. CDR1 MNHEY and CDR2 SMNVEV come from the germline V gene (reference sequence). This CDR3 spans 13 amino acids. Deletions cut 5 bases from V and 9 bases from J, with 14 bases between. The CDR3: CASSGAPKSEQFF. In DNA, the CDR3 is TGTGCCAGCAGTGGAGCGCCTAAGTCTGAGCAGTTCTTC.

This clonotype was counted ten times or more. The chain is built from TRBV5-1 and TRBJ2-3; D may be TRBD1 or TRBD2 (5 bases each). CDR3 length: 14 amino acids. CDR1 is SGHRS, CDR2 YFSETQ, per germline. Trimming left V 4 bases short and J 4 bases short, with 13 bases between. CDR3 in DNA: TGCGCCAGCAGCCGAGGGGACCCATCAGATACGCAGTATTTT. This codes for CASSRGDPSDTQYF.

A few counts support this clonotype. This chain joins TRBV20-1 and TRBJ2-7, with D perhaps TRBD2 (7 bases). CDR1 is DFQATT and CDR2 is SNEGSKA in the germline V gene (reference sequence). Trimming shortened V by 5 bases and J by 1 base, and 18 bases separated the two germline ends. The CDR3 runs 15 residues. The chain's CDR3 is CSARKGEGRSYEQYF. The CDR3 DNA follows: TGCAGTGCTCGTAAGGGGGAGGGTCGATCCTACGAGCAGTACTTC.

This clonotype was seen many times. The chain joins TRBV28 to TRBJ2-5; 8 nucleotides align to TRBD1. The CDR3 consists of 15 residues. Germline-derived CDR1 and CDR2 are MDHEN and SYDVKM. J lost 4 bases, V lost 7 bases, and 11 bases had no gene match. CDR3 DNA sequence: TGTGCCAGCACAAGACAGGGGTTAAGCGGAGAGACCCAGTACTTC. Protein product: CASTRQGLSGETQYF. Combining the CDR3 with reference TRBV28 and TRBJ2-5 gives the whole variable domain DVKVTQSSRYLVKRTGEKVFLECVQDMDHENMFWYRQDPGLGLRLIYFSYDVKMKEKGDIPEGYSVSREKKERFSLILESASTNQTSMYLCASTRQGLSGETQYFGPGTRLLVL.

The rearrangement joins TRBV7-2 to TRBJ2-3; TRBD2 matches 10 bases. Germline V gene data show CDR1 as SGHTA and CDR2 as FQGNSA. This CDR3 is built from 15 residues. V lost 5 bases, J lost 3 bases, and 5 bases stayed unmatched. CDR3 in DNA: TGTGCCAGCAGCCGCGAGGGACTAGCGACAGATACGCAGTATTTT. It specifies CASSREGLATDTQYF.

CDR3 protein: CASSWGRLGETQYF. The CDR3 DNA sequence: TGTGCCAGCAGCTGGGGTAGGCTTGGGGAGACCCAGTACTTC. The rearrangement uses TRBV11-2 and TRBJ2-5; no clear D. Between the trimmed V and J ends, which lost 4 bases and 5 bases, there was a span of 14 bases. The CDR3 covers 14 residues. Per the germline V gene, CDR1 is SGHAT and CDR2 is FQNNGV.

This clonotype came up many times. The V and J genes are TRBV12-3 or TRBV12-4 and TRBJ2-1; D may be TRBD1 (5 bases). V dropped 5 bases and J dropped 7 bases, with 9 bases sitting between them. There are 12 residues in the CDR3. The CDR3: CASSQGENEQFF. In DNA form, the CDR3 reads TGTGCCAGCAGTCAAGGGGAAAATGAGCAGTTCTTC.

The chain is built from TRBV9 and TRBJ2-5; D is unresolved. The germline V and J ends were trimmed by 0 bases and 4 bases, with 13 bases remaining between them. CDR1 is SGDLS, CDR2 YYNGEE, per germline. The CDR3 contains 15 residues. This CDR3 reads CASSVGSFVGETQYF. In nucleotides, the CDR3 is TGTGCCAGCAGCGTAGGGTCCTTTGTGGGAGAGACCCAGTACTTC.

The chain links TRBV15 to TRBJ2-5; tentative D call: TRBD2 (5 bases). The CDR3 is made up of 14 amino acids. Trimming shortened V by 1 base and J by 9 bases, and 15 bases separated the two germline ends. CDR1 and CDR2 (germline): LNHNV, YYDKDF (reference sequence). This chain's CDR3 is CATSRAGATGAQYF. DNA for the CDR3: TGTGCCACCAGCAGAGCGGGCGCTACCGGGGCCCAGTACTTC.

At least ten counts were recorded for this clonotype. The chain joins TRBV12-3 or TRBV12-4 to TRBJ1-6; 8 nucleotides line up with TRBD1. Trimming removed 8 bases from V and 7 bases from J; junction bases left unmatched: 7. The CDR3 runs to 14 residues. In DNA form, the CDR3 reads TGTGCCAGCGGGACAGGACTGATGAATTCACCCCTCCACTTT. This sequence encodes CASGTGLMNSPLHF.

The chain is built from TRBV9 and TRBJ2-1, with D possibly being TRBD1 or TRBD2 (6 bases each). CDR1 is SGDLS and CDR2 is YYNGEE in the germline V gene. This CDR3 has 16 amino acids. V was trimmed by 2 bases and J by 4 bases, leaving 16 bases between them. DNA of the CDR3: TGTGCCAGCAGCGTTTTCCCGGAGGGGGTATACAATGAGCAGTTCTTC. Protein: CASSVFPEGVYNEQFF.

The V gene is TRBV18, the J gene TRBJ1-5; D ambiguous. Germline CDR1 and CDR2: KGHSH and LQKENI. The CDR3 totals 14 residues. V was clipped by 6 bases and J by 7 bases, with 16 bases between them. The DNA of the CDR3 is TGTGCCAGCTCCCTCCAAGCAGGTAACCAGCCCCAGCATTTT. Protein sequence: CASSLQAGNQPQHF.

On this clonotype: This clone may be a read error of a much larger clone one base away. The V gene is TRBV18, the J gene TRBJ2-1, with a tentative D call TRBD1 (6 bases). Germline V gives CDR1 KGHSH, CDR2 LQKENI. The CDR3 is 12 residues long. Here the CDR3 reads CAGSPNREKQFF. The CDR3 DNA reads TGTGCCGGCTCACCCAACAGGGAGAAGCAGTTCTTC. Full variable domain (rest looked up from reference TRBV18 and TRBJ2-1): NAGVMQNPRHLVRRRGQEARLRCSPMKGHSHVYWYRQLPEEGLKFMVYLQKENIIDESGMPKERFSAEFPKEGPSILRIQQVVRGDSAAYFCAGSPNREKQFFGPGTRLTVL.

The chain employs TRBV7-2 and TRBJ1-6; 10 bases fit TRBD1. Germline CDR1 is SGHTA and CDR2 is FQGNSA. J was trimmed by 10 bases and V by 5 bases; bases with no gene match: 11. The CDR3 consists of 16 residues. CDR3 sequence: CASSLTRQGARSPLHF. The DNA for the CDR3 is TGTGCCAGCAGCCTAACCAGACAGGGGGCGCGGTCACCCCTCCACTTT. The variable domain in full, with the rest retrieved from reference TRBV7-2 and TRBJ1-6, is GAGVSQSPSNKVTEKGKDVELRCDPISGHTALYWYRQSLGQGLEFLIYFQGNSAPDKSGLPSDRFSAERTGGSVSTLTIQRTQQEDSAVYLCASSLTRQGARSPLHFGNGTRLTVT.

In its sample, this clonotype was seen many times. The gene calls are TRBV20-1 and TRBJ1-1; D ambiguous. Trimming cost V 6 bases and J 5 bases, with 19 bases left between them. This CDR3 is built from 14 residues. CDR1 DFQATT and CDR2 SNEGSKA come from the germline V gene (reference sequence). The CDR3 coding sequence is TGCAGTGCGGGTATAAGCGGGGTGGGGACTGAAGCTTTCTTT. It specifies CSAGISGVGTEAFF.

On this clonotype itself: This likely reflects a read error, since a far larger clone is one base away. The V gene is TRBV7-9, the J gene TRBJ2-7, with D perhaps TRBD2 (6 bases). This CDR3 spans 13 amino acids. The germline V gene has CDR1 SEHNR and CDR2 FQNEAQ (reference sequence). V was cut by 6 bases and J by 0 bases, with 9 bases left in between. Here the CDR3 DNA reads TGTGCCAGCAGGGAGACTAGCTCCTACGAGCAGTACTTC. Protein: CASRETSSYEQYF.

In this sample, this clonotype turned up many times. The chain combines TRBV11-3 with TRBJ2-1; TRBD2 agrees at 10 bases. The CDR3 contains 15 residues. V dropped 4 bases and J dropped 7; count of bases not matched to a gene: 7. Germline V gene data show CDR1 as SGHNT and CDR2 as YENEEA. CDR3 protein: CASSSPGLARNEQFF. The CDR3 coding sequence is TGTGCCAGCAGCTCACCGGGACTAGCGAGGAATGAGCAGTTCTTC.

This clonotype was picked up one time. This chain links TRBV11-1 with TRBJ2-7; 12 nucleotides line up with TRBD2. This CDR3 has 15 amino acids. Germline values: CDR1 SGHAT, CDR2 FQDESV (reference sequence). V lost 1 base, J lost 6 bases, and 4 bases stayed unmatched. CDR3 nucleotides: TGTGCCAGCAGCTTAGGGAGACTAGCGGGAGCCGAGCAGTACTTC. It translates to CASSLGRLAGAEQYF.

CDR3 nucleotide sequence: TGTGCCAGCAGTTTACTAGCGGAAGACACAGATACGCAGTATTTT. It yields the protein CASSLLAEDTDTQYF. J is TRBJ2-3 and V is TRBV7-3, with TRBD2 matching over 8 bases. This CDR3 has 15 residues. CDR1 and CDR2 from the germline V gene are SGHTA and FQGTGA. V lost 6 bases, J lost 2 bases, and 7 bases stayed unmatched. Supplemented by reference TRBV7-3 and TRBJ2-3, the full variable domain reads GAGVSQTPSNKVTEKGKYVELRCDPISGHTALYWYRQSLGQGPEFLIYFQGTGAADDSGLPNDRFFAVRPEGSVSTLKIQRTERGDSAVYLCASSLLAEDTDTQYFGPGTRLTVL.

This clonotype was seen many times. V is TRBV28 and J is TRBJ2-5; D is unclear. V lost 5 bases to trimming and J lost 7 bases, with 23 bases between them. This CDR3 contains 16 residues. The germline V gene has CDR1 MDHEN and CDR2 SYDVKM. CDR3 sequence reads: CASSDNPTRLSWTQYF. CDR3 DNA: TGTGCCAGCAGTGACAACCCGACGCGTCTGAGTTGGACCCAGTACTTC.

V usage is TRBV7-9 and J usage is TRBJ2-7, with TRBD1 matching 9 bases. J gave up 5 bases and V 6 bases, and 2 bases lay outside the gene matches. The germline V gene encodes CDR1 SEHNR and CDR2 FQNEAQ (reference sequence). CDR3 length equals 12 residues. CDR3 sequence: CASRQGAHEQYF. CDR3 bases: TGTGCCAGCAGACAGGGGGCTCACGAGCAGTACTTC.

This clonotype was found many times. The V gene is TRBV18, the J gene TRBJ1-1; no clear D gene. CDR3 size: 13 residues. The germline V and J ends were trimmed by 3 bases and 1 base, with 6 bases remaining between them. The germline gives CDR1 KGHSH, CDR2 LQKENI. The chain's CDR3 is CASSPDQNTEAFF. The CDR3 DNA sequence: TGTGCCAGCTCACCGGACCAGAACACTGAAGCTTTCTTT.

The chain uses TRBV5-1 and TRBJ2-5; 12 nucleotides align to TRBD2. This CDR3 has 15 residues. Trimming at V came to 4 bases and at J to 5 bases, leaving 6 bases not matched to a gene. CDR1 and CDR2 from the germline V gene are SGHRS and YFSETQ. The CDR3 sequence: CASSQLAGGQETQYF. DNA of the CDR3: TGCGCCAGCAGCCAGCTAGCGGGAGGGCAGGAGACCCAGTACTTC.

Ten or more counts support this clonotype. This rearrangement joins TRBV28 to TRBJ1-1, with D tentatively TRBD1 (6 bases). V dropped 6 bases and J dropped 0 bases, with 14 bases sitting between them. Germline V gene lookup returns CDR1 MDHEN and CDR2 SYDVKM. The CDR3 spans 15 residues. The CDR3 coding sequence is TGTGCCAGCAGGTCGCAGGGGAACATGAACACTGAAGCTTTCTTT. Translation: CASRSQGNMNTEAFF.